The clone carrying this T cell receptor beta chain was seen more than once but under ten times. The antigen remains undetermined. This sample was included in a study of cytomegalovirus exposure and HLA in healthy donors. Across the whole study: Around 180 million T cells yielded more than 95 million unique TCR beta sequences, as an earlier analysis found. Findings and caveats of the study: Sequencing had likely introduced a cluster of highly shared sequence variants as an artifact. Of the V segments, some could not be distinguished, including TRBV6-2 and TRBV6-3, and were excluded. The investigators catalogued 164 TCR beta chains as cytomegalovirus-associated.

With 60 Vbeta and 13 Jbeta primers, the PCR was carried out. Assay: immunoSEQ multiplex PCR; the TCRdb copy retains only in-frame clones and omits some. The table has more than 150,000 clones, about 79% seen once. Germline V gene lookup returns CDR1 WNHNN and CDR2 SYGVQD (reference sequence). The CDR3 covers 18 residues. The V end lost 6 bases, the J end lost 6 bases, and 30 bases lay between the germline ends. Material: PBMCs. This chain joins TRBV10-1 and TRBJ2-7; TRBD2 is a possible D gene (6 bases). This clonotype was obtained from a man over 45 in good health and CMV-seropositive. CDR3 region: CASRATRGRGSRSSEQYV. CDR3 sequence (DNA): TGCGCCAGCAGAGCGACTAGAGGGAGAGGTTCACGGTCCAGCGAGCAGTACGTC.